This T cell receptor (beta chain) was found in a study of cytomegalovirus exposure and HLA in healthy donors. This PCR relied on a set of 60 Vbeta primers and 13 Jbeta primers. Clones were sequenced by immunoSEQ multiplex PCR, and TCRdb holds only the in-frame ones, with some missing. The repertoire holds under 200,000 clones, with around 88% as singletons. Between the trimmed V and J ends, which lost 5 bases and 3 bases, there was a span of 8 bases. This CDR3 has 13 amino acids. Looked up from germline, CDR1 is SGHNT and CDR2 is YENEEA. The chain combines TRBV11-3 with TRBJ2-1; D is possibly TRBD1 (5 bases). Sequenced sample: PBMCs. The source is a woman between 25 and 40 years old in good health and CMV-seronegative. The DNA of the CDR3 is TGTGCCAGCAGCGTTGACAGCTACAATGAGCAGTTCTTC. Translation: CASSVDSYNEQFF.